The 15 T cell receptor beta chains below come from one sample, sequenced in a study of glioma-infiltrating T cells after dendritic cell vaccination. The data were produced by immunoSEQ multiplex PCR, yet TCRdb's version contains in-frame clones alone and is incomplete. The table lists about 82,000 clones, roughly 89% of them singletons. This specimen was blood, taken before dendritic cell vaccination. The receptors originated from a human donor with glioblastoma.

The chain employs TRBV5-1 and TRBJ1-1, with D perhaps matching TRBD1 (5 bases). The CDR3 length is 14 residues. V was shortened by 1 base and J by 6 bases, with 13 bases between the two germline ends. The germline gives CDR1 SGHRS, CDR2 YFSETQ. This CDR3 reads CASSLFGEGAEAFF. The CDR3 nucleotides read TGCGCCAGCAGCTTGTTTGGAGAAGGGGCTGAAGCTTTCTTT.

The chain has TRBV6-1 and TRBJ1-2, with 7 positions matching TRBD1. Germline V gene lookup returns CDR1 MNHNS and CDR2 SASEGT. CDR3 size: 14 residues. With V trimmed by 6 bases and J by 4 bases, 8 bases remained unmatched. This chain's CDR3 is CASSHLQGPYGYTF. DNA of the CDR3: TGTGCCAGCAGCCACCTACAGGGGCCCTATGGCTACACCTTC.

This chain joins TRBV18 and TRBJ2-6; TRBD1 agrees at 9 bases. With 2 bases clipped from V and 4 bases from J, the junction kept 3 bases outside the gene matches. CDR3 length equals 16 residues. Germline V CDR1 and CDR2: KGHSH, LQKENI. The CDR3: CASSPGTGSGANVLTF. CDR3 sequence (DNA): TGTGCCAGCTCACCAGGGACAGGGTCCGGGGCCAACGTCCTGACTTTC.

The chain links TRBV11-2 to TRBJ2-1; a weak D match, TRBD1 (6 bases). Germline assignment: CDR1 SGHAT and CDR2 FQNNGV. V shed 4 bases and J shed 7 bases, with 17 bases lying between them. The CDR3 spans 15 residues. CDR3 in amino acids: CASSSLSGALNEQFF. CDR3 in DNA: TGTGCCAGCAGCTCCCTCTCAGGGGCGCTGAATGAGCAGTTCTTC.

The chain uses TRBV5-4 and TRBJ2-7, with TRBD2 identical over 8 bases. Losses at the gene ends were 2 bases for V and 2 bases for J; bases not matched to a gene: 15. The germline gives CDR1 SGHNT, CDR2 YYREEE (reference sequence). CDR3 length equals 18 residues. As DNA, the CDR3 is TGTGCCAGCAGCTTTGGGACTAGACCCCCCATGGATGCCTACGAGCAGTACTTC. Residues: CASSFGTRPPMDAYEQYF.

V is TRBV25-1 and J is TRBJ2-7; 8 bases map to TRBD2. CDR3 length equals 15 residues. Germline V gene sequence: CDR1 MGHDK, CDR2 SYGVNS. The junction had 7 bases not matched to a gene; V was cut back by 5 bases and J by 1 base. CDR3 sequence: CASSQSPGGSYEQYF. The CDR3 nucleotides are TGTGCCAGCAGTCAATCCCCGGGAGGGTCCTACGAGCAGTACTTC.

V gene TRBV7-9 combines with J gene TRBJ1-5; maybe TRBD1 (5 bases). The CDR3 is 13 residues long. The V end was cut by 6 bases, the J end by 11 bases, with 17 bases between. Germline values: CDR1 SEHNR, CDR2 FQNEAQ (reference sequence). DNA for the CDR3: TGTGCCAGCAGGGCGGACGGTTTAGGGGCCCAGCATTTT. Residues: CASRADGLGAQHF.

The chain links TRBV2 to TRBJ1-5; D remains ambiguous. With 4 bases removed from V and 0 bases from J, the gap between germline ends came to 7 bases. The CDR3 consists of 14 residues. Germline CDR1 SNHLY, CDR2 FYNNEI. CDR3 DNA: TGTGCCAGCAGTGGAGGGCATAGCAATCAGCCCCAGCATTTT. Translation: CASSGGHSNQPQHF.

This chain connects TRBV4-2 to TRBJ1-1; D is undetermined. Germline V CDR1 and CDR2: LGHNA, YNFKEQ. The CDR3 has 15 amino acids. Trimming removed 0 bases from V and 3 bases from J, with 11 bases in between. Written as DNA, the CDR3 is TGTGCCAGCAGCCAAGAGGCTTCGGGATACACTGAAGCTTTCTTT. Translation gives CASSQEASGYTEAFF.

This CDR3 reads CASSSLGTAYGYTF. The CDR3 DNA sequence: TGCGCCAGCAGCTCCTTGGGGACAGCCTATGGCTACACCTTC. This chain uses TRBV5-1 with TRBJ1-2, with TRBD1 matching over 7 bases. Losses at the gene ends were 3 bases for V and 4 bases for J; bases not matched to a gene: 6. The CDR3 runs to 14 residues. CDR1 and CDR2 (germline): SGHRS, YFSETQ.

The chain uses TRBV7-9 and TRBJ2-4; TRBD1 aligns across 7 bases. V lost 4 bases to trimming and J lost 0 bases; unmatched junction nucleotides: 9. The CDR3 length is 17 residues. Germline loops: CDR1 SEHNR, CDR2 FQNEAQ (reference sequence). The CDR3 loop reads CASSSNDRAVAKNIQYF. CDR3 nucleotides: TGTGCCAGCAGCTCCAACGACAGGGCTGTAGCCAAAAACATTCAGTACTTC.

J is TRBJ2-5 and V is TRBV11-3; 11 positions agree with TRBD2. CDR1 and CDR2 (germline): SGHNT, YENEEA. There are 17 residues in the CDR3. V gave up 1 base and J gave up 2 bases; unmatched junction bases: 6. The CDR3 is CASSLASRLAGQETQYF. CDR3 DNA: TGTGCCAGCAGCTTAGCCTCCCGACTAGCGGGACAAGAGACCCAGTACTTC. The full variable domain, its missing parts supplied by reference TRBV11-3 and TRBJ2-5, is EAGVVQSPRYKIIEKKQPVAFWCNPISGHNTLYWYLQNLGQGPELLIRYENEEAVDDSQLPKDRFSAERLKGVDSTLKIQPAELGDSAVYLCASSLASRLAGQETQYFGPGTRLLVL.

This clone was seen only once. The chain is built from TRBV2 and TRBJ2-5, with D uncertain. Trimming pared 7 bases from V and 5 bases from J, leaving 14 bases between. The CDR3 runs to 13 residues. CDR1 SNHLY and CDR2 FYNNEI come from the germline V gene. The CDR3 reads CASTLSVWETQYF. As DNA, the CDR3 is TGTGCCAGCACTCTAAGCGTATGGGAGACCCAGTACTTC.

This chain joins TRBV6-1 and TRBJ2-2; 10 bases map to TRBD2. V dropped 4 bases and J dropped 6; count of bases not matched to a gene: 11. This CDR3 has 17 residues. CDR1 and CDR2 from the germline V gene are MNHNS and SASEGT. CDR3 DNA: TGTGCCAGCAGTGCGGGCCTAGCGGGGGCTTCGCCCGGGGAGCTGTTTTTT. It codes for CASSAGLAGASPGELFF.

The chain uses TRBV19 and TRBJ1-2; D not certain. The CDR3 runs 11 residues. V lost 3 bases and J lost 8, with 7 bases in between. Germline V gives CDR1 LNHDA, CDR2 SQIVND (reference sequence). CDR3 sequence reads: CASSIAGGYTF. The CDR3 DNA reads as TGTGCCAGTAGTATTGCGGGGGGCTACACCTTC.